The 14 T cell receptor beta chains below were found in one sample sequenced in a study of monozygotic twins with inflammatory bowel disease (dated 2019 in TCRdb). Libraries were constructed by 5' RACE. The instrument given in TCRdb is Illumina HiSeq 2500. The reads went through TCRdb reprocessing, and each CDR3 protein sequence gets one entry with no DNA. For this sample, the table gives 160,000 or so distinct CDR3 sequences. Of the sample, 2.4% is held by the ten largest clones. Sequenced sample: blood. The receptors stem from a human donor with ulcerative colitis or Crohn's disease, or a healthy co-twin of an affected twin (not recorded which).

The chain carries TRBV18 and TRBJ1-5. CDR1 is KGHSH, CDR2 LQKENI, per germline. This CDR3 is 18 amino acids long. The CDR3: CASSPNRRQGDLGQPQHF.

The J gene is TRBJ2-1, the V gene TRBV5-1. The length of the CDR3 is 16 residues. Germline loops: CDR1 SGHRS, CDR2 YFSETQ. This chain's CDR3 is CASSFSGRSYGIEQFF.

The genes are TRBV11-2 and TRBJ2-3; TCRdb indicates TRBD1, and absent DNA this call remains unverified. CDR3 length equals 16 residues. Per the germline V gene, CDR1 is SGHAT and CDR2 is FQNNGV. CDR3 sequence reads: CASSLDTRPSTDTQYF. The whole variable domain, remainder taken from reference TRBV11-2 and TRBJ2-3, is EAGVAQSPRYKIIEKRQSVAFWCNPISGHATLYWYQQILGQGPKLLIQFQNNGVVDDSQLPKDRFSAERLKGVDSTLKIQPAKLEDSAVYLCASSLDTRPSTDTQYFGPGTRLTVL.

V usage is TRBV20-1 and J usage is TRBJ2-7; TCRdb's D call of TRBD1 is untestable without DNA. The CDR3 is made up of 13 amino acids. Germline CDR1 DFQATT, CDR2 SNEGSKA (reference sequence). CDR3 sequence: CSARGTGGPEQYF.

The chain uses TRBV20-1 and TRBJ2-7; the D call of TRBD2 rests on TCRdb alone, since no DNA is present to check it. The length of the CDR3 is 15 residues. Looked up from germline, CDR1 is DFQATT and CDR2 is SNEGSKA (reference sequence). CDR3 residues: CSARSVTSGSYEQYF.

CDR3 in amino acids: CSVPGTEADTQYF. V and J are TRBV20-1 and TRBJ2-3; without DNA, the TCRdb call of TRBD1 cannot be checked. This CDR3 region has 13 residues. Germline V gives CDR1 DFQATT, CDR2 SNEGSKA (reference sequence).

The V call is TRBV5-1, the J call TRBJ2-5. In germline, CDR1 is SGHRS, CDR2 YFSETQ. CDR3 size: 13 residues. The CDR3 sequence is CASSLFTQETQYF.

The V and J genes are TRBV5-1 and TRBJ2-1; the TRBD2 assignment by TCRdb is unverifiable without DNA. Germline CDR1 is SGHRS and CDR2 is YFSETQ. The length of the CDR3 is 13 residues. CDR3 sequence: CASALAEDNEQFF.

The chain couples TRBV5-4 to TRBJ2-1; without DNA, the TCRdb call of TRBD2 cannot be checked. Per the germline V gene, CDR1 is SGHNT and CDR2 is YYREEE (reference sequence). The CDR3 sequence is 17 residues long. The CDR3 reads CASSWGTSGMFYNEQFF.

This chain joins TRBV20-1 and TRBJ1-1; TCRdb proposes TRBD1, but this gene call is untestable without DNA. Germline V CDR1 and CDR2: DFQATT, SNEGSKA (reference sequence). This CDR3 comprises 13 residues. This CDR3 is CSASPPDAPEAFF.

This chain connects TRBV18 to TRBJ1-1; TCRdb lists TRBD1, though no DNA is available to test this call. There are 16 residues in the CDR3. Germline lookup yields CDR1 KGHSH and CDR2 LQKENI. CDR3 amino acids: CASSPVTGEIITEAFF.

The chain combines TRBV5-1 with TRBJ2-1; TCRdb indicates TRBD2, and absent DNA this call remains unverified. The CDR3 runs 15 residues. Germline V gene data show CDR1 as SGHRS and CDR2 as YFSETQ. CDR3 loop: CASSLVAGRNNEQFF.

This CDR3 reads CASTRDRRYNEQFF. V gene TRBV7-2 combines with J gene TRBJ2-1; the D gene TCRdb calls, TRBD1, cannot be checked with no DNA. Germline CDR1 and CDR2: SGHTA and FQGNSA. The CDR3 is 14 residues long.

The chain is built from TRBV11-3 and TRBJ1-1; TCRdb's assignment of TRBD1 cannot be checked, as there is no DNA. Germline CDR1 and CDR2: SGHNT and YENEEA. CDR3 length: 14 amino acids. The CDR3 protein is CASSITVGDTEAFF.